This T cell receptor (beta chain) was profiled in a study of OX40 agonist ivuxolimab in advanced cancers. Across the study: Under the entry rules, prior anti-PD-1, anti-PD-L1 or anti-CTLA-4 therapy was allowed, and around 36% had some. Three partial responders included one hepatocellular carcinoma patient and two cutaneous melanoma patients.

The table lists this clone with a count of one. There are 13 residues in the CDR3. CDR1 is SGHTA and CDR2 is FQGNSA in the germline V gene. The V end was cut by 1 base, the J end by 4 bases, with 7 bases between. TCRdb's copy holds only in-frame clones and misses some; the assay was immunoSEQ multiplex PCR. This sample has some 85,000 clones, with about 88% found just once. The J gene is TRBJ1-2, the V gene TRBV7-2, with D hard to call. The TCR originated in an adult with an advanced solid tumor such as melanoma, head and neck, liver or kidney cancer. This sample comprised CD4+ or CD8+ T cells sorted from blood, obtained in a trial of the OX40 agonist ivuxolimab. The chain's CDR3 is CASSLVEGYGYTF. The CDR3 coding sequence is TGTGCCAGCAGCTTAGTGGAAGGCTATGGCTACACCTTC.